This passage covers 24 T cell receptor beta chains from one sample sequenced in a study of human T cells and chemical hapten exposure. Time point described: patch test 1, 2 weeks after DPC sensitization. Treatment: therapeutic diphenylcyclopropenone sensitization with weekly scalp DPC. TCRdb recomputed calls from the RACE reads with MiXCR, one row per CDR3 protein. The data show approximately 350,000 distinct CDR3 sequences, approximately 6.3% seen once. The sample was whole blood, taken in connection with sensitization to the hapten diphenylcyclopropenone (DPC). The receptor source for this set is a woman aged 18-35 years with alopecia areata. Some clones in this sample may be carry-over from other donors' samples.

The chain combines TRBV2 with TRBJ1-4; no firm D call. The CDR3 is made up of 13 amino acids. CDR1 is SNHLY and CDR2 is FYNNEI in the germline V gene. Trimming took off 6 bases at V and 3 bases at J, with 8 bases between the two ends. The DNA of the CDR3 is TGTGCCAGCAGACCGGGCTCTAATGAAAAACTGTTTTTT. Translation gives CASRPGSNEKLFF.

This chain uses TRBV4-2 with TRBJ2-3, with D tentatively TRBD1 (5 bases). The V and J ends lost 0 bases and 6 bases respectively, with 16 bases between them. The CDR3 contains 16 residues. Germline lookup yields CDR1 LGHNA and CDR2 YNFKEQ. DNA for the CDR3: TGTGCCAGCAGCCAAGATTGGAGTTCAGGGCTGGATACGCAGTATTTT. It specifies CASSQDWSSGLDTQYF.

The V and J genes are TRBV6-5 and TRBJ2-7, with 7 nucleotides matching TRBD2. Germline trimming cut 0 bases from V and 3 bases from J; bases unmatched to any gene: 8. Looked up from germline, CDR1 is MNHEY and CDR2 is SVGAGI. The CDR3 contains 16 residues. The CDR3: CASSYSGTGGFYEQYF. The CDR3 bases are TGTGCCAGCAGTTACTCGGGGACGGGGGGATTCTACGAGCAGTACTTC.

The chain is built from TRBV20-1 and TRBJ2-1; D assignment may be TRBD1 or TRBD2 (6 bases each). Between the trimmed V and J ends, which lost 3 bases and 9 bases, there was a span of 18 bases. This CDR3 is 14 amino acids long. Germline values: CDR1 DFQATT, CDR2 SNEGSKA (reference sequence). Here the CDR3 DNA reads TGCAGTGCTAGGCAGAGAGGGGGGTATAGTGAGCAGTTCTTC. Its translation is CSARQRGGYSEQFF.

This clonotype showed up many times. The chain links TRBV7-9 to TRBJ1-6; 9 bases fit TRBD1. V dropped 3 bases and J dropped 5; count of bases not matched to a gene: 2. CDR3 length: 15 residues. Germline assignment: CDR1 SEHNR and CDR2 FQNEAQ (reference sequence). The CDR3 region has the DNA TGTGCCAGCAGCTTGGGGGACAGGGATAATTCACCCCTCCACTTT. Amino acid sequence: CASSLGDRDNSPLHF.

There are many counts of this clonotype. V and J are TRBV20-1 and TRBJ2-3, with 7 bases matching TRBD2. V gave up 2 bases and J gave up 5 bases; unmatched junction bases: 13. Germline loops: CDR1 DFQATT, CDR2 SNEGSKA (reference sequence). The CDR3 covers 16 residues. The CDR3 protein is CSARSVGAGHIDTQYF. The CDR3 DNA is TGCAGTGCTAGAAGTGTCGGAGCGGGGCATATAGATACGCAGTATTTT.

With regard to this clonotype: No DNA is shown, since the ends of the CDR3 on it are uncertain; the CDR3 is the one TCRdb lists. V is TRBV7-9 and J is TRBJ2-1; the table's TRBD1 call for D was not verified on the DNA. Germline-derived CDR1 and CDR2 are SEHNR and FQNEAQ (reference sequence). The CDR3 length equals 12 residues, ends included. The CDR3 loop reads CASSLVGGGIFF.

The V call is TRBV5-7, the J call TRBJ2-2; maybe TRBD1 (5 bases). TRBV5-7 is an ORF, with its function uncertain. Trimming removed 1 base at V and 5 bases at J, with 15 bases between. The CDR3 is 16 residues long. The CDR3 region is CASSLRWQGWTGELFF. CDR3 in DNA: TGTGCCAGCAGCTTGAGATGGCAGGGATGGACCGGGGAGCTGTTTTTT.

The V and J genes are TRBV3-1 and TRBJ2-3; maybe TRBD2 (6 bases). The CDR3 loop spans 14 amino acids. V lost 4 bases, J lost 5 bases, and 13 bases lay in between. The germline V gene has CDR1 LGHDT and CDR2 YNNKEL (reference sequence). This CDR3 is CASSLGRYQDTQYF. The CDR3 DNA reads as TGTGCCAGCAGCCTCGGGAGATACCAAGATACGCAGTATTTT.

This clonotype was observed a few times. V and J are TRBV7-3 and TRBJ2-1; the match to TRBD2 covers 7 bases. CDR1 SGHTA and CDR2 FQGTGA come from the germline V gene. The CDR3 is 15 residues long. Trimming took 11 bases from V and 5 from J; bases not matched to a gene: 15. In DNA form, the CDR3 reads TGTGCCGGGAGGGGTTGGGACGTGGGTAACAATGAGCAGTTCTTC. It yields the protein CAGRGWDVGNNEQFF.

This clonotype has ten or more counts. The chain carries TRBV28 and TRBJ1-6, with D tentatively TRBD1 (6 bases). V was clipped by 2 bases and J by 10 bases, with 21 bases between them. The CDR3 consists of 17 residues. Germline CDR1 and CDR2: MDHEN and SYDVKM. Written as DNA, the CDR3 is TGTGCCAGCAGTTTACTCCAGCGGGGGGCGGGAGGATCACCCCTCCACTTT. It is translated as CASSLLQRGAGGSPLHF.

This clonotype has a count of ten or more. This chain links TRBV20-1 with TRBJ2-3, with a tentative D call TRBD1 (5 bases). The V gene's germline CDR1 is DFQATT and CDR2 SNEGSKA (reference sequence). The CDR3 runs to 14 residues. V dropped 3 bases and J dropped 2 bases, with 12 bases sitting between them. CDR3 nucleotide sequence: TGCAGTGCTAGCCCCAGGGCGGCCACAGATACGCAGTATTTT. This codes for CSASPRAATDTQYF.

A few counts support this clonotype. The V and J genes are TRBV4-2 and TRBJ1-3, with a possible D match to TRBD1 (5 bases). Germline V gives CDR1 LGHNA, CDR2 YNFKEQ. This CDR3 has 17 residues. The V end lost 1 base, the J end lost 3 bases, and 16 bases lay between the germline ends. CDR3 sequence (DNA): TGTGCCAGCAGCCAAGGGCCCAGGGTCGAAAATGGAAACACCATATATTTT. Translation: CASSQGPRVENGNTIYF.

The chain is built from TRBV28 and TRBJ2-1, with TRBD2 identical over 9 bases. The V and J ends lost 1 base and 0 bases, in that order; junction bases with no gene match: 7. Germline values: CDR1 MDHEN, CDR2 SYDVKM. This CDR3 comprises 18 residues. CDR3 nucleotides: TGTGCCAGCAGTTTATCGCGGGGGGGCCACTTCTCCTACAATGAGCAGTTCTTC. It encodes CASSLSRGGHFSYNEQFF.

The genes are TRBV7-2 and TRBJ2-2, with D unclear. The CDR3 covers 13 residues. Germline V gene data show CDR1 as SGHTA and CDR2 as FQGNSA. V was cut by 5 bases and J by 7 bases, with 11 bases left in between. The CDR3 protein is CASSAVRGGELFF. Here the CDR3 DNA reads TGTGCCAGCAGCGCCGTGAGAGGCGGGGAGCTGTTTTTT.

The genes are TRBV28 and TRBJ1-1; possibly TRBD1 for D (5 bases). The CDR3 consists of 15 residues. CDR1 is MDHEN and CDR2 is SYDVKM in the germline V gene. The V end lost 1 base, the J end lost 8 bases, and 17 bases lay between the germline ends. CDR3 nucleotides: TGTGCCAGCAGTTTATCGGGCGGGGACCGCTCCGAAGCTTTCTTT. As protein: CASSLSGGDRSEAFF.

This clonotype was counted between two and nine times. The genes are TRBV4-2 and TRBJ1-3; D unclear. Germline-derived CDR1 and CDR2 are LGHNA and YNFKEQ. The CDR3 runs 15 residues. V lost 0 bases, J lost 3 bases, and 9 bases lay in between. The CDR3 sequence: CASSQDYRGGNTIYF. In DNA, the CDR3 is TGTGCCAGCAGCCAAGATTACCGGGGTGGAAACACCATATATTTT.

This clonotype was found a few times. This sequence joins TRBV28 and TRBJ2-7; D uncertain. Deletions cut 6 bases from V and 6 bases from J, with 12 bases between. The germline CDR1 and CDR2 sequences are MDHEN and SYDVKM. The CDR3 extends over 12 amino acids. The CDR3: CASRPPGFEQYF. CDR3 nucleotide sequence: TGTGCCAGCAGGCCTCCCGGGTTCGAGCAGTACTTC.

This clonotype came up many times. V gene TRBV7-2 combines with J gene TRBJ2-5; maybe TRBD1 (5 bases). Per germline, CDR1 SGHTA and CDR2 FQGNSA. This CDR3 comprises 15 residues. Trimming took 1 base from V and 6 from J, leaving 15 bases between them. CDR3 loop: CASSLDSGMMKTQYF. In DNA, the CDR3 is TGTGCCAGCAGCTTAGACTCAGGGATGATGAAGACCCAGTACTTC. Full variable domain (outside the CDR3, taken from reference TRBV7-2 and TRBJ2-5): GAGVSQSPSNKVTEKGKDVELRCDPISGHTALYWYRQSLGQGLEFLIYFQGNSAPDKSGLPSDRFSAERTGGSVSTLTIQRTQQEDSAVYLCASSLDSGMMKTQYFGPGTRLLVL.

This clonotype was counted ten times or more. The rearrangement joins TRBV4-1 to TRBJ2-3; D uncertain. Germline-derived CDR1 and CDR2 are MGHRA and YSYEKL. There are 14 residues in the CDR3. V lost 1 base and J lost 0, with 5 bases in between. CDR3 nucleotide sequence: TGCGCCAGCAGCCAAGGGTACAGCACAGATACGCAGTATTTT. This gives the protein CASSQGYSTDTQYF.

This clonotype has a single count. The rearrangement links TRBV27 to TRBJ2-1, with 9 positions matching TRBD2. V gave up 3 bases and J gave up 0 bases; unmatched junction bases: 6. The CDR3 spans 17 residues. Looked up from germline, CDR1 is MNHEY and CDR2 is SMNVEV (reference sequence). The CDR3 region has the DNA TGTGCCAGCAGTTTCTCAGCGGGGGGCTACTCCTACAATGAGCAGTTCTTC. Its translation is CASSFSAGGYSYNEQFF.

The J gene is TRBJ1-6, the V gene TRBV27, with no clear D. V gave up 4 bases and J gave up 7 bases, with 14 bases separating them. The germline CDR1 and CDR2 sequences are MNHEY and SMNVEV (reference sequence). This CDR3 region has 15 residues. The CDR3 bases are TGTGCCAGCAGTTCGCCCACCTCTAGGAATTCACCCCTCCACTTT. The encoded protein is CASSSPTSRNSPLHF.

CDR3 sequence: CSVELPENGYTF. Written as DNA, the CDR3 is TGCAGCGTTGAACTCCCGGAGAATGGCTACACCTTC. This chain links TRBV29-1 with TRBJ1-2; D not certain. The CDR3 loop spans 12 amino acids. V lost 2 bases and J 6 bases, leaving 10 bases between the germline ends. Germline V gene data show CDR1 as SQVTM and CDR2 as ANQGSEA.

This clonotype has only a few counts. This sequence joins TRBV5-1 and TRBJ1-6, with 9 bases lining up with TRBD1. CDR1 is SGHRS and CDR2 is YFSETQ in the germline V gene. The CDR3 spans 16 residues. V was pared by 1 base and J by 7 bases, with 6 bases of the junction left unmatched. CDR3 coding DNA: TGCGCCAGCAGCTTGACCGGGACAGGGCAAAATTCACCCCTCCACTTT. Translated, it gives CASSLTGTGQNSPLHF.